Listed here are 24 T cell receptor beta chains from one sample, sequenced in a study of blood T cell repertoires in COVID-19. TCRdb keeps only in-frame clones here, not all; method: immunoSEQ multiplex PCR. Among approximately 300,000 clones, approximately 90% were seen once, and the ten largest hold 3% to 4.5%. Sequencing was carried out using peripheral blood. These TCRs come from a woman between 40 and 50 years old with acute or convalescent COVID-19.

The chain carries TRBV19 and TRBJ2-7; D is possibly TRBD1 (6 bases). This CDR3 spans 13 amino acids. The germline V gene has CDR1 LNHDA and CDR2 SQIVND (reference sequence). The V end was cut by 1 base, the J end by 6 bases, with 10 bases between. CDR3 DNA sequence: TGTGCCAGTAGTATAGGGCAGGGGTTCGAGCAGTACGTC. Its protein is CASSIGQGFEQYV.

The chain combines TRBV9 with TRBJ1-1, with D unresolved. The CDR3 consists of 13 residues. Germline lookup yields CDR1 SGDLS and CDR2 YYNGEE. V gave up 4 bases and J gave up 6 bases, with 13 bases separating them. This CDR3 is CASSPKFPAEAFF. In nucleotides, the CDR3 is TGTGCCAGCAGCCCCAAGTTCCCGGCTGAAGCTTTCTTT.

The chain couples TRBV6-1 to TRBJ1-2; 7 bases agree with TRBD1. Germline loops: CDR1 MNHNS, CDR2 SASEGT. The J segment lost 6 bases and the V segment lost 0 bases, leaving 7 bases of the junction unmatched. The CDR3 consists of 15 residues. The CDR3 DNA reads as TGTGCCAGCAGTGAAGCGCATCGACAGGGAGATGGCTACACCTTC. Protein: CASSEAHRQGDGYTF.

The chain combines TRBV15 with TRBJ1-2; D gene uncertain. The ends were cut back, 5 bases at V and 0 bases at J, with 7 bases in the middle. Germline assignment: CDR1 LNHNV and CDR2 YYDKDF (reference sequence). CDR3 length: 13 amino acids. The DNA of the CDR3 is TGTGCCACCAGCGAGCGGGCTAACTATGGCTACACCTTC. Residues: CATSERANYGYTF.

The rearrangement links TRBV5-1 to TRBJ1-1; no reliable D call. The V gene lost 0 bases and the J gene lost 6 bases, with 9 bases spanning the gap. This CDR3 region has 13 residues. Germline CDR1 is SGHRS and CDR2 is YFSETQ. The CDR3 bases are TGCGCCAGCAGCTTGGGCGGGGTTCCTGAAGCTTTCTTT. Encoded protein: CASSLGGVPEAFF.

The J gene is TRBJ2-7, the V gene TRBV5-1; D is possibly TRBD2 (6 bases). The V end was cut by 4 bases, the J end by 3 bases, with 17 bases between. From germline, CDR1 is SGHRS and CDR2 YFSETQ. The CDR3 consists of 15 residues. CDR3 sequence reads: CASSPGVRPLYEQYV. Here the CDR3 DNA reads TGCGCCAGCAGCCCGGGAGTCCGCCCCCTCTACGAGCAGTACGTC.

Only one count was recorded for this clone. CDR3 residues: CASSSNRAGDPEAFF. DNA of the CDR3: TGTGCCAGCAGCTCCAATAGGGCAGGGGACCCTGAAGCTTTCTTT. V and J are TRBV7-8 and TRBJ1-1; tentative D call: TRBD1 (6 bases). The germline V and J ends were trimmed by 4 bases and 6 bases, with 18 bases remaining between them. The CDR3 has 15 residues. CDR1 and CDR2 from the germline V gene are SGHVS and FQNEAQ.

The chain recombines TRBV7-9 with TRBJ2-2; 9 bases are shared with TRBD2. J was trimmed by 3 bases and V by 2 bases; bases with no gene match: 10. Germline V gene lookup returns CDR1 SEHNR and CDR2 FQNEAQ (reference sequence). The CDR3 has 18 amino acids. The DNA for the CDR3 is TGTGCCAGCAGCTTAAAATTCAAGCGGGGGGTCTACACCGGGGAGCTGTTTTTT. Translated, it gives CASSLKFKRGVYTGELFF.

The CDR3 DNA sequence: TGTGCCAGCAGTCGAGAATGGACAGGGGCCTCAACTAATGAAAAACTGTTTTTT. Its translation: CASSREWTGASTNEKLFF. This chain connects TRBV2 to TRBJ1-4; 9 bases align to TRBD1. This CDR3 region has 18 residues. Germline V gene lookup returns CDR1 SNHLY and CDR2 FYNNEI. The J segment lost 0 bases and the V segment lost 5 bases, leaving 10 bases of the junction unmatched.

The gene calls are TRBV5-1 and TRBJ1-2, with TRBD1 matching over 7 bases. With 4 bases clipped from V and 7 bases from J, the junction kept 4 bases outside the gene matches. Looked up from germline, CDR1 is SGHRS and CDR2 is YFSETQ. The CDR3 contains 12 residues. The CDR3 loop is CASSGDSSGYTF. CDR3 sequence (DNA): TGCGCCAGCAGCGGGGACAGCTCTGGCTACACCTTC. Together with reference TRBV5-1 and TRBJ1-2, the CDR3 gives the full variable domain: KAGVTQTPRYLIKTRGQQVTLSCSPISGHRSVSWYQQTPGQGLQFLFEYFSETQRNKGNFPGRFSGRQFSNSRSEMNVSTLELGDSALYLCASSGDSSGYTFGSGTRLTVV.

The V and J genes are TRBV12-3 or TRBV12-4 and TRBJ1-2; a possible D gene is TRBD1 (5 bases). The CDR3 covers 13 residues. V lost 3 bases and J lost 7, with 12 bases in between. The CDR3 region has the DNA TGTGCCAGCAGTTTTAGACGGGACTCTGGCTACACCTTC. Translation gives CASSFRRDSGYTF.

This chain joins TRBV6-2 or TRBV6-3 and TRBJ2-3; the D gene is possibly TRBD2 (5 bases). Germline loops: CDR1 MNHEY, CDR2 SVGEGT. This CDR3 region has 16 residues. Between the trimmed V and J ends, which lost 0 bases and 6 bases, there was a span of 16 bases. The DNA of the CDR3 is TGTGCCAGCAGTTACTCACCCTCGGGGAGCCCGGATACGCAGTATTTT. Encoded protein: CASSYSPSGSPDTQYF.

This chain uses TRBV10-1 with TRBJ2-4, with TRBD1 matching 8 bases. The V gene's germline CDR1 is WNHNN and CDR2 SYGVQD (reference sequence). V gave up 6 bases and J gave up 8 bases; unmatched junction bases: 9. The CDR3 contains 14 residues. The chain's CDR3 is CASSTGQGADIQYF. The DNA for the CDR3 is TGCGCCAGCAGCACCGGACAGGGCGCAGACATTCAGTACTTC.

Comments on this clone: Other DNA sequences within the sample encode an identical CDR3. CDR3 DNA: TGTGCCATCGGGGGGACAGGGGGTGACTATGGCTACACCTTC. Encoded protein: CAIGGTGGDYGYTF. The genes are TRBV10-3 and TRBJ1-2; TRBD1 matches at 11 bases. The CDR3 spans 14 residues. The trim removed 8 bases at V and 3 bases at J, leaving 5 bases unmatched. Per the germline V gene, CDR1 is ENHRY and CDR2 is SYGVKD.

For the CDR3, the DNA is TGTGCCAGCAGTGAGGCTAGCGGGGGATACAATGAGCAGTTCTTC. This translates into CASSEASGGYNEQFF. The chain joins TRBV6-4 to TRBJ2-1; TRBD2 agrees at 10 bases. This CDR3 region has 15 residues. V was pared by 3 bases and J by 4 bases, with 3 bases of the junction left unmatched. The germline gives CDR1 MRHNA, CDR2 SNTAGT.

This sequence joins TRBV6-6 and TRBJ2-1; 7 bases are a match to TRBD1. The V and J ends lost 5 bases and 6 bases, in that order; junction bases with no gene match: 4. Germline lookup yields CDR1 MNHNY and CDR2 SVGAGI (reference sequence). The CDR3 is 13 residues long. CDR3 loop: CASSPTGRNEQFF. In DNA, the CDR3 is TGTGCCAGCAGTCCGACAGGGCGCAATGAGCAGTTCTTC.

The chain carries TRBV5-6 and TRBJ2-3; 9 nucleotides align to TRBD1. The CDR3 covers 14 residues. V lost 3 bases, J lost 4 bases, and 3 bases stayed unmatched. The germline V gene encodes CDR1 SGHDT and CDR2 YYEEEE. CDR3 nucleotide sequence: TGTGCCAGCAGCTGGGACAGGGTATCAGATACGCAGTATTTT. It codes for CASSWDRVSDTQYF.

The chain is built from TRBV11-2 and TRBJ2-5, with a tentative D call TRBD1 (5 bases). V was clipped by 3 bases and J by 4 bases, with 18 bases between them. The CDR3 extends over 16 amino acids. From germline, CDR1 is SGHAT and CDR2 FQNNGV. The CDR3 bases are TGTGCCAGCAGCTTGCGTCCCAATCTAAGGGGAGAGACCCAGTACTTC. Its translation: CASSLRPNLRGETQYF.

This clone was seen a single time. The chain couples TRBV3-1 (or the pseudogene TRBV3-2) to TRBJ1-1, with a possible D match to TRBD1 (6 bases). Looked up from germline, CDR1 is LGHDT and CDR2 is YNNKEL (reference sequence). The CDR3 runs to 15 residues. The V end was cut by 4 bases, the J end by 6 bases, with 18 bases between. CDR3 DNA sequence: TGTGCCAGCAGCCCGCGTACAGGGTGGACTGCTGAAGCTTTCTTT. The encoded protein is CASSPRTGWTAEAFF.

This rearrangement joins TRBV7-9 to TRBJ2-7; the match to TRBD1 covers 9 bases. The V gene's germline CDR1 is SEHNR and CDR2 FQNEAQ (reference sequence). The CDR3 is 15 residues long. Losses at the gene ends were 1 base for V and 6 bases for J; bases not matched to a gene: 7. Written as DNA, the CDR3 is TGTGCCAGCAGCTTAGGACCATCGGGACAGGGCGAGCAGTACGTC. It specifies CASSLGPSGQGEQYV.

This clone was seen just once. The CDR3 DNA follows: TGCGCCAGCAGCTTAGAAGGGGATGCGGGGGAGACCCAGTACTTC. Translating gives CASSLEGDAGETQYF. V is TRBV5-1 and J is TRBJ2-5; D may be TRBD2 (6 bases). The CDR3 runs to 15 residues. Germline V gene sequence: CDR1 SGHRS, CDR2 YFSETQ. Trimming removed 2 bases at V and 5 bases at J, with 16 bases between.

This chain connects TRBV29-1 to TRBJ2-5; the D gene is possibly TRBD2 (5 bases). Germline V CDR1 and CDR2: SQVTM, ANQGSEA. The CDR3 runs to 13 residues. V was trimmed by 1 base and J by 5 bases, leaving 11 bases between them. CDR3 amino acids: CSVEGVSGETQYF. The CDR3, as DNA: TGCAGCGTTGAAGGTGTCTCGGGGGAGACCCAGTACTTC.

The chain recombines TRBV27 with TRBJ1-2, with D tentatively TRBD1 (6 bases). The germline CDR1 and CDR2 sequences are MNHEY and SMNVEV (reference sequence). V lost 2 bases to trimming and J lost 8 bases, with 12 bases between them. The length of the CDR3 is 13 residues. In DNA, the CDR3 is TGTGCCAGCAGTTTAGCTGGGGGCGGGGGCTACACCTTC. Translation: CASSLAGGGGYTF.

The V and J genes are TRBV5-1 and TRBJ2-1; D might be TRBD1 (5 bases). The V and J ends lost 4 bases and 6 bases respectively, with 8 bases between them. Looked up from germline, CDR1 is SGHRS and CDR2 is YFSETQ. The CDR3 spans 12 residues. CDR3 region: CASSADTNEQFF. DNA of the CDR3: TGCGCCAGCAGCGCGGACACCAATGAGCAGTTCTTC.